The source of this T cell receptor (beta chain) is a study of T cell responses to AZD1222 COVID-19 vaccine. General study points: Spike-specific TCR breadth and depth both grew after two AZD1222 doses. Clonal diversity was possibly underestimated, and the donors were mostly white British, with more females. Nearly half of the spike-specific TCRs reportedly recognize variant regions that carry no mutations. Only a handful of AZD1222 recipients, more than 5 in all, had baseline seropositivity.

This clone came up a few times. What it binds is not known. Trimming took 5 bases from V and 3 from J; bases not matched to a gene: 2. Germline CDR1 and CDR2: MNHEY and SVGEGT. The CDR3 runs to 15 residues. The assay was immunoSEQ multiplex PCR, and TCRdb's table has in-frame clones only and misses some. Of about 100,000 clones listed, 80% to 90% are singletons. The receptor was derived from an adult who received the AZD1222 COVID-19 vaccine. Sequenced material: peripheral blood, taken 28 days after the second AZD1222 dose. The chain joins TRBV6-2 or TRBV6-3 to TRBJ2-2, with 11 bases fitting TRBD2. The CDR3: CASSLTSGDTGELFF. CDR3 DNA sequence: TGTGCCAGCAGTCTGACTAGCGGGGACACCGGGGAGCTGTTTTTT.